This T cell receptor beta chain was obtained from a study of vaccination and CD4 T cells after COVID-19. Turning to the study itself: The convalescents, six males and four females, included two who were Hispanic.

Findings of the study overall: Early post-infection timepoints were not included, and relatively few convalescent patients were studied.

Germline CDR1 SGHTS, CDR2 YDEGEE. V was trimmed by 7 bases and J by 7 bases, leaving 8 bases between them. The CDR3 is made up of 10 amino acids. With the Oncomine TCR Beta short-read assay, DNA from cultured CD4+ T cells was sequenced. One entry per CDR3 protein results from TCRdb running MiXCR on the PCR reads. The top ten clones hold more than 25% of a sample with nearly 8,500 distinct CDR3 sequences, roughly 32% of them seen once. Treatment noted: approximately 10-day PBMC culture with coronavirus spike peptide pools or control peptides (ViraFEST assay). Investigators obtained the unexposed donor's CD4+ T cells before the COVID-19 pandemic (2011-2018). Negative selection enriched CD4+ T cells from cultures at roughly 11 days. Investigators exposed CD4+ T cells from unexposed donors to SARS-CoV-2 S/N and four cold-coronavirus spikes, as cells permitted. For this clonotype: What it binds is unknown.

The receptor comes from a human donor in good health. The sequencing input was CD4+ T cells from blood, cultured in vitro. The J gene is TRBJ1-1, the V gene TRBV5-8, with D unresolved. CDR3 nucleotide sequence: TGTGCCAGCGGCACCTATGAAGCTTTCTTT. Residues: CASGTYEAFF.